This T cell receptor (beta chain) comes out of a study of T cells in localized non-small cell lung cancer. Notes on the study in general: Uninvolved adjacent lung showed the highest T cell clonality, exceeding tumor. Across samples, adjacent lung featured a median roughly 56 of the top 100 tumor clones.

In the case of this clone: Its specificity is unknown.

Using immunoSEQ multiplex PCR, the repertoire was profiled, and TCRdb retains in-frame clones only, with some absent. The data show around 83,000 clones, approximately 88% seen once. This CDR3 comprises 14 residues. From germline, CDR1 is MNHEY and CDR2 SVGAGI. The V gene lost 6 bases and the J gene lost 7 bases, with 15 bases spanning the gap. Here the sequenced sample was peripheral blood, taken before any cancer treatment. The rearrangement uses TRBV6-5 and TRBJ1-4; unclear D gene. The receptor was isolated from a man aged 35-75 years with stage I squamous cell lung carcinoma. CDR3 nucleotides: TGTGCCAGCAGCGAATGGACGGATGGTGAAAAACTGTTTTTT. Translating gives CASSEWTDGEKLFF.